The T cell receptor beta chain under discussion was sequenced for a study of blood T cell repertoires in COVID-19 (TCRdb year 2020). Concerning the study at large: Samples covering the acute and convalescent phases of COVID-19 were provided by collaborators in the United States, Italy and Spain. The prospective study material was composed of cDNA or gDNA derived from T cells, B-cell-depleted T cells, or PBMCs. Subjects who had been exposed to COVID-19, were actively infected with it, or had recovered from it provided the deeply sampled blood TCRbeta repertoires that made up the dataset. A freely available public database, intended as a resource for researchers studying the immune response to SARS-CoV-2, is where the repertoires were released. The samples were drawn from the first 160 participants of the ongoing ImmuneRACE study and from 950 to 1,500 subjects provided by 6 global collaborators. The sample metadata nearly always contained a de-identified subject ID, COVID-19 status, age in years and sex. Where available, HLA class I and class II types were taken from metadata supplied by the sample provider and were not determined by assay-based typing. General study outcomes and caveats: The amount of clinical and demographic metadata varied by source and participant and was provided uncurated.

V loses 1 base of germline sequence and J loses 7 bases, and the interval between the two ends is 14 bases. From the germline V gene, CDR1 is LGHNA and CDR2 is YSLEER. The CDR3 has 15 amino acids, counting the end cysteine and phenylalanine. Of all the DNA, just the CDR3 is kept, 45 bases in frame from base 1. On this clone itself: The antigen it binds to is not known. No base qualities exist here, and no much larger clone lies one base off it.

TCRbeta CDR3 regions were amplified from genomic DNA using the immunoSEQ Assay, a bias-controlled multiplex PCR. For the original study's pipeline: Nucleated cell counts per sample were estimated from amplification of reference gene primers within the assay. To quantify the absolute abundance of each unique TCRbeta CDR3 rearrangement, sequence reads were collapsed and filtered. Productive Simpson clonality was computed per sample as the square root of Simpson's diversity index over productive rearrangements. Held by TCRdb, this immuneACCESS table contains in-frame sequences only and omits some clones. Under half of the omission traces to an unresolved V gene where checked; the cause of the rest is unknown. V and J calls plus clone size are reproduced from that table; the DNA served to infer D and trimming. In this sample the table shows fewer than 400,000 clones, just under 90% of which occur a single time. The ten top clones hold 1.5% to 2% of the sample.

Participants in the prospective study were aged about 18 to 95 years, lived in 20 to 25 United States geographic areas, and enrolled through a virtual design. In the prospective study, participants were assigned to cohorts based on the clinical history participants reported in a screening survey and a study questionnaire. Recovered participants in ImmuneRACE Cohort 3 were defined as having two consecutive negative NP/OP PCR tests, clearance from a healthcare professional, or resolution of symptoms. Mobile phlebotomists in the prospective study collected whole blood, serum and a nasopharyngeal or oropharyngeal swab from every participant. Over a roughly 2-month period, participants in the prospective study had the option of providing additional blood draws and questionnaires. Blood samples from the prospective study were shipped frozen or at room temperature prior to DNA extraction.

The sequencing input was PBMCs or T cells enriched from blood (not recorded which). The sequence came from a woman aged 30 to 39 who had recovered from COVID-19. Here the chain combines TRBV4-3 and TRBJ1-5; TRBD1 could be the D gene, as 6 bases match. The nucleotides read TGCGCCAGCAGCCAAGGAACAGGGTCCAGACAGCCCCAGCATTTT. Its protein is CASSQGTGSRQPQHF.